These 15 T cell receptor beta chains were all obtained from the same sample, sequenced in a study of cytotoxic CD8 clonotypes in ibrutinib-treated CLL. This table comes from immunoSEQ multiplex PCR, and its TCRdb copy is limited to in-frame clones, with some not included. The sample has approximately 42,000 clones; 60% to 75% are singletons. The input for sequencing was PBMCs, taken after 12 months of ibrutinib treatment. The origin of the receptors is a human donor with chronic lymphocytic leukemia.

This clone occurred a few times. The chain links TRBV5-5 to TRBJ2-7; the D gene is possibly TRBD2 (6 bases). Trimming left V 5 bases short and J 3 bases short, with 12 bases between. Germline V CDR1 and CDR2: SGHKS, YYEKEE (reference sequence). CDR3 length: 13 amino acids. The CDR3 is CASRRDGSYEQYF. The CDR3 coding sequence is TGTGCCAGCAGGCGGGACGGCAGCTACGAGCAGTACTTC. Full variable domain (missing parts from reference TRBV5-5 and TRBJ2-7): DAGVTQSPTHLIKTRGQQVTLRCSPISGHKSVSWYQQVLGQGPQFIFQYYEKEERGRGNFPDRFSARQFPNYSSELNVNALLLGDSALYLCASRRDGSYEQYFGPGTRLTVT.

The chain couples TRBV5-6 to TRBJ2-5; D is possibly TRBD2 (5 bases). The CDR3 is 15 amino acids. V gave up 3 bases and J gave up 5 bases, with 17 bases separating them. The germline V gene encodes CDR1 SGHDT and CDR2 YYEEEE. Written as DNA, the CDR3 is TGTGCCAGCAGCTCCGACCCGTGGGCGGGCGAGACCCAGTACTTC. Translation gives CASSSDPWAGETQYF.

The CDR3 DNA reads as TGCGCCAGCAGCTTGGGGCAGGGGCTTGGCTACACCTTC. Its translation is CASSLGQGLGYTF. The rearrangement links TRBV5-1 to TRBJ1-2; weak D call: TRBD1 (6 bases). V was pared by 0 bases and J by 7 bases, with 10 bases between. This CDR3 is built from 13 residues. CDR1 and CDR2 (germline): SGHRS, YFSETQ.

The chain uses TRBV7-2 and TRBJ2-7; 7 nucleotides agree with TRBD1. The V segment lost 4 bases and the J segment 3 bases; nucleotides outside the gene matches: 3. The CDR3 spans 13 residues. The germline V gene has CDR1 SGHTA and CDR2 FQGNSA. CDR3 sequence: CASSYRGSYEQYF. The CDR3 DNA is TGTGCCAGCAGCTACAGGGGAAGCTACGAGCAGTACTTC.

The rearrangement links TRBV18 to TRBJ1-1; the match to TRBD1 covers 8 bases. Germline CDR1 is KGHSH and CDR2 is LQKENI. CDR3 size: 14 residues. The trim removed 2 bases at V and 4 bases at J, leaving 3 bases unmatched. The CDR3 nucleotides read TGTGCCAGCTCACCAACTACAGGGGGCACTGAAGCTTTCTTT. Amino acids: CASSPTTGGTEAFF.

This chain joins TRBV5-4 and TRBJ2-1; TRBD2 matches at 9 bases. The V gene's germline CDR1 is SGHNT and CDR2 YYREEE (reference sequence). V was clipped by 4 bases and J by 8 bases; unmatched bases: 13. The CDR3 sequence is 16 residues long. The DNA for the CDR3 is TGTGCCAGCAGCCCGCTCCGCGGGGGACTAGCTCATGAGCAGTTCTTC. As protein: CASSPLRGGLAHEQFF. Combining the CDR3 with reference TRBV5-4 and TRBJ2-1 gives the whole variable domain ETGVTQSPTHLIKTRGQQVTLRCSSQSGHNTVSWYQQALGQGPQFIFQYYREEENGRGNFPPRFSGLQFPNYSSELNVNALELDDSALYLCASSPLRGGLAHEQFFGPGTRLTVL.

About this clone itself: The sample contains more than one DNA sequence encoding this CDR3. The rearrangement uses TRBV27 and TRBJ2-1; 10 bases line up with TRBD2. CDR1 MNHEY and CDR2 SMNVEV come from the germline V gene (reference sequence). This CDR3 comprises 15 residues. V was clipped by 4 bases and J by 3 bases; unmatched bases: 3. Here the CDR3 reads CASSSPSGSYNEQFF. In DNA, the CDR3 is TGTGCCAGCAGTTCCCCTAGCGGGAGCTACAATGAGCAGTTCTTC.

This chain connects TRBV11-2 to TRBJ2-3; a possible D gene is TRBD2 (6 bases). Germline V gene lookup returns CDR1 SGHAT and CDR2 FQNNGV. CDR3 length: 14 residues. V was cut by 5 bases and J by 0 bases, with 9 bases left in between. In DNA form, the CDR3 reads TGTGCCAGCAGCATTAGCGGTAGCACAGATACGCAGTATTTT. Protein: CASSISGSTDTQYF.

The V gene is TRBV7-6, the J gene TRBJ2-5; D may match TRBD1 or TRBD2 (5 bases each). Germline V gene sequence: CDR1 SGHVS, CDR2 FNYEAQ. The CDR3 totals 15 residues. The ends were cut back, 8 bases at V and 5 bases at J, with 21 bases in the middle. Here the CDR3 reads CASAAATGLGETQYF. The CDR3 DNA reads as TGTGCCAGCGCCGCTGCGACGGGGCTGGGGGAGACCCAGTACTTC. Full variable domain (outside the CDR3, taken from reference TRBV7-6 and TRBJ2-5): GAGVSQSPRYKVTKRGQDVALRCDPISGHVSLYWYRQALGQGPEFLTYFNYEAQQDKSGLPNDRFSAERPEGSISTLTIQRTEQRDSAMYRCASAAATGLGETQYFGPGTRLLVL.

DNA for the CDR3: TGCGCCAGCAGGGGGACTAGCGGGGAATCCTACAATGAGCAGTTCTTC. Translation: CASRGTSGESYNEQFF. J is TRBJ2-1 and V is TRBV10-2; 13 bases match TRBD2. Trimming removed 6 bases from V and 1 base from J; junction bases left unmatched: 3. CDR1 is WSHSY, CDR2 SAAADI, per germline. This CDR3 comprises 16 residues.

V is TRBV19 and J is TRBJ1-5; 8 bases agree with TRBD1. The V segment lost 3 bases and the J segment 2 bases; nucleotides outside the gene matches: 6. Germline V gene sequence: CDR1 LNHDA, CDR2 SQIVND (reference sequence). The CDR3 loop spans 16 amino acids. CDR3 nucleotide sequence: TGTGCCAGTAGTATTAGGTCAGGGGGCGGCAATCAGCCCCAGCATTTT. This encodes CASSIRSGGGNQPQHF. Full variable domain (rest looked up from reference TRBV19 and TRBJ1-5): DGGITQSPKYLFRKEGQNVTLSCEQNLNHDAMYWYRQDPGQGLRLIYYSQIVNDFQKGDIAEGYSVSREKKESFPLTVTSAQKNPTAFYLCASSIRSGGGNQPQHFGDGTRLSIL.

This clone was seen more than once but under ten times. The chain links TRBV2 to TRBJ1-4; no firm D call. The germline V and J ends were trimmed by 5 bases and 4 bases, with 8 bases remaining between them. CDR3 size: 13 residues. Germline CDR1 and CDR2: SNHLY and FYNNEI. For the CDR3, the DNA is TGTGCCAGCAGTCGGAACTATAATGAAAAACTGTTTTTT. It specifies CASSRNYNEKLFF.

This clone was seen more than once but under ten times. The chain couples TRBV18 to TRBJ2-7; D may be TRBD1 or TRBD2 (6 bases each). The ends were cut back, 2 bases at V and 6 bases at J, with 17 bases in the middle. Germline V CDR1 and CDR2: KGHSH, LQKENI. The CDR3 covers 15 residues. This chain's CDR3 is CASSPAGGGSAEQYF. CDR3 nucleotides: TGTGCCAGCTCACCAGCCGGGGGCGGCTCGGCCGAGCAGTACTTC.

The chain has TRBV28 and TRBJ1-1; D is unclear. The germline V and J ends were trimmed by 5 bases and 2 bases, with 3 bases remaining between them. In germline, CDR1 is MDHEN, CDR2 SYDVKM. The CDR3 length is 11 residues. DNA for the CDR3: TGTGCCAGCAGTCGAAACACTGAAGCTTTCTTT. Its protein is CASSRNTEAFF.

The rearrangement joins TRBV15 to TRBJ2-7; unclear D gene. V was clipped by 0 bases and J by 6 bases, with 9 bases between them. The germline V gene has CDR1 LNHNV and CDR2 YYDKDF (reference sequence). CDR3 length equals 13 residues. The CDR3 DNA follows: TGTGCCACCAGCAGAGAAACACGGTCCGAGCAGTACTTC. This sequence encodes CATSRETRSEQYF.